This T cell receptor (beta chain) was identified during a study of T cells after posttransplantation cyclophosphamide. Findings and caveats of the study: Later post-transplant blood repertoires were often dominated by donor CD8+ memory clones. Recipient CMV seropositivity and CMV reactivation strongly tracked TRB clonality. Skin or GI-infiltrating T cells shared few TRB sequences with blood.

In regard to this clone: Its antigen is currently unknown.

Method: immunoSEQ multiplex PCR; TCRdb's copy keeps in-frame clones and lacks some. The data hold tens of thousands of clones, with around nine tenths observed a single time. The germline V gene encodes CDR1 MRHNA and CDR2 SNTAGT. This CDR3 comprises 14 residues. The ends lost 8 bases at V and 5 bases at J; junction bases unmatched: 8. The naive gate required viable CD3+CD4+ or CD3+CD8+ cells with CCR7+CD45RA+CD45RO-CD95-CD27+CD28+ phenotype. The TCR originated in a man under 40 in good health and a related stem cell transplant donor. Sequencing input: naive CD4+ T cells sorted from blood. The J gene is TRBJ1-4, the V gene TRBV6-4, with TRBD1 matching 7 bases. The CDR3 region is CASYIGTANEKLFF. DNA of the CDR3: TGTGCCAGCTATATCGGGACAGCCAATGAAAAACTGTTTTTT.